This T cell receptor (beta chain) was recovered during a study of PD-1 blockade in classical Hodgkin lymphoma. Patients all relapsed after autologous stem cell transplantation, and there was variation in brentuximab vedotin exposure. CDR3 length: 16 amino acids. Germline CDR1 reads MNHNY; CDR2 reads SVGAGI (reference sequence). Trimming took 6 bases from V and 9 from J; bases not matched to a gene: 15. The assay was immunoSEQ multiplex PCR, and TCRdb's table has in-frame clones only and misses some. This table has about 94,000 clones, 85% to 90% appearing once. The starting material was peripheral blood mononuclear cells (PBMCs), obtained before the second cycle of nivolumab. The chain joins TRBV6-6 to TRBJ2-1; 9 nucleotides align to TRBD2. This clonotype was obtained from a human donor with classical Hodgkin lymphoma. CDR3 loop: CASSRPRSGGSGEQFF. In DNA, the CDR3 is TGTGCCAGCAGCCGTCCACGTAGCGGGGGTTCTGGTGAGCAGTTCTTC.